This passage covers 10 T cell receptor beta chains from one sample sequenced in a study of CD8 T cells in ankylosing spondylitis. TCRdb itself ran the 5' RACE reads through MiXCR, one entry per CDR3 protein. Among approximately 9,400 distinct CDR3 sequences listed, 3.9% were seen once. The sequencing input was blood, either unsorted or a sorted T cell fraction (not recorded which). The receptors stem from a female donor with ankylosing spondylitis or in good health (not recorded which).

This clonotype was seen many times. This chain's CDR3 is CASSVGIWTSGYNEQFF. For the CDR3, the DNA is TGTGCCAGCAGCGTGGGAATTTGGACTAGCGGATACAATGAGCAGTTCTTC. The chain carries TRBV9 and TRBJ2-1; TRBD2 agrees at 10 bases. Per the germline V gene, CDR1 is SGDLS and CDR2 is YYNGEE. V dropped 2 bases and J dropped 4; count of bases not matched to a gene: 9. The CDR3 contains 17 residues.

This clonotype was counted many times. The chain links TRBV9 to TRBJ1-5; D remains ambiguous. The CDR3 runs 14 residues. V was shortened by 3 bases and J by 1 base, with 8 bases between the two germline ends. Germline V gives CDR1 SGDLS, CDR2 YYNGEE. This CDR3 reads CASSAEGSNQPQHF. In DNA, the CDR3 is TGTGCCAGCAGCGCCGAAGGGAGCAATCAGCCCCAGCATTTT.

This clonotype has at least ten counts. The chain recombines TRBV9 with TRBJ2-2; 7 nucleotides align to TRBD1. This CDR3 contains 16 residues. J lost 4 bases, V lost 4 bases, and 10 bases had no gene match. Per germline, CDR1 SGDLS and CDR2 YYNGEE. For the CDR3, the DNA is TGTGCCAGCAGCCCATACGACAGGGCAGGCACCGGGGAGCTGTTTTTT. It yields the protein CASSPYDRAGTGELFF.

This clonotype was recorded at least ten times. This sequence joins TRBV9 and TRBJ2-6; the D gene could be TRBD1 or TRBD2 (5 bases each). The CDR3 is 18 residues long. Germline CDR1 and CDR2: SGDLS and YYNGEE. Trimming removed 2 bases at V and 0 bases at J, with 15 bases between. Here the CDR3 reads CASSVDSGGVSGANVLTF. The CDR3 bases are TGTGCCAGCAGCGTCGACAGCGGAGGAGTCTCTGGGGCCAACGTCCTGACTTTC.

This clonotype was picked up many times. This chain uses TRBV9 with TRBJ2-1; 7 nucleotides line up with TRBD1. The CDR3 covers 15 residues. Trimming cost V 1 base and J 4 bases; bases outside gene matches: 5. Germline V gene sequence: CDR1 SGDLS, CDR2 YYNGEE. CDR3 residues: CASSVRRQGYNEQFF. In DNA, the CDR3 is TGTGCCAGCAGCGTACGGAGACAGGGTTACAATGAGCAGTTCTTC.

This clonotype occurred many times. This chain uses TRBV9 with TRBJ1-1; 8 bases map to TRBD1. Germline V gene lookup returns CDR1 SGDLS and CDR2 YYNGEE. This CDR3 contains 17 residues. J gave up 2 bases and V 0 bases, and 9 bases lay outside the gene matches. DNA for the CDR3: TGTGCCAGCAGCGTAGTTGGCAGGGGGCAGGTAAACACTGAAGCTTTCTTT. It translates to CASSVVGRGQVNTEAFF.

This clonotype was detected ten times or more. The J gene is TRBJ1-2, the V gene TRBV9; TRBD1 matches 10 bases. CDR1 and CDR2 from the germline V gene are SGDLS and YYNGEE. The CDR3 runs 15 residues. V was clipped by 0 bases and J by 6 bases; unmatched bases: 5. The CDR3 sequence: CASSVGDRGWHGYTF. The CDR3 region has the DNA TGTGCCAGCAGCGTAGGGGACAGGGGATGGCATGGCTACACCTTC.

The sample holds many counts of this clonotype. This chain connects TRBV9 to TRBJ2-5; TRBD2 might be the D (6 bases). V lost 3 bases and J 5 bases, leaving 17 bases between the germline ends. Germline V gene data show CDR1 as SGDLS and CDR2 as YYNGEE. The CDR3 covers 15 residues. The CDR3 loop reads CASSEDLTRRETQYF. Here the CDR3 DNA reads TGTGCCAGCAGCGAGGACCTGACTAGAAGGGAGACCCAGTACTTC.

In its sample, this clonotype was seen a few times. The chain joins TRBV9 to TRBJ2-3; D remains ambiguous. The ends were cut back, 3 bases at V and 2 bases at J, with 1 base in the middle. Germline CDR1 is SGDLS and CDR2 is YYNGEE. The CDR3 runs to 11 residues. The CDR3 DNA reads as TGTGCCAGCAGCGCCACAGATACGCAGTATTTT. Translated: CASSATDTQYF.

This clonotype has at least ten counts. The chain recombines TRBV27 with TRBJ1-5, with unresolved D. Germline CDR1 MNHEY, CDR2 SMNVEV (reference sequence). Trimming took 2 bases from V and 11 from J, leaving 10 bases between them. The CDR3 extends over 12 amino acids. CDR3 DNA sequence: TGTGCCAGCAGTTTACAGACACTGGCCCAGCATTTT. Its protein is CASSLQTLAQHF.